One and the same sample provided the 7 T cell receptor beta chains below, sequenced in a study of early T cells in non-severe SARS-CoV-2 infection. TCRdb itself ran the 5' RACE reads through MiXCR, one entry per CDR3 protein. The sample lists more than 20,000 distinct CDR3 sequences; roughly 6% were seen once. The sample consisted of whole blood. These receptor sequences come from an adult who was a healthcare worker with PCR-confirmed SARS-CoV-2 infection or an uninfected control (not recorded which).

This clonotype was detected ten times or more. The genes are TRBV5-4 and TRBJ2-1, with 8 bases identical to TRBD2. Trimming took 4 bases from V and 3 from J; bases not matched to a gene: 9. Germline lookup yields CDR1 SGHNT and CDR2 YYREEE (reference sequence). The CDR3 consists of 16 residues. The CDR3 sequence is CASSTFPGGNYNEQFF. The CDR3, as DNA: TGTGCCAGCAGCACCTTCCCGGGGGGGAACTACAATGAGCAGTTCTTC. Full variable domain (missing parts from reference TRBV5-4 and TRBJ2-1): ETGVTQSPTHLIKTRGQQVTLRCSSQSGHNTVSWYQQALGQGPQFIFQYYREEENGRGNFPPRFSGLQFPNYSSELNVNALELDDSALYLCASSTFPGGNYNEQFFGPGTRLTVL.

This clonotype showed up many times. The V gene is TRBV28, the J gene TRBJ1-1, with D possibly matching TRBD1 (5 bases). The germline gives CDR1 MDHEN, CDR2 SYDVKM. V shed 5 bases and J shed 2 bases, with 12 bases lying between them. The CDR3 sequence is 14 residues long. The CDR3 region is CASSRDRTNTEAFF. CDR3 bases: TGTGCCAGCAGTAGAGACAGAACCAACACTGAAGCTTTCTTT.

This clonotype was detected ten times or more. The V gene is TRBV27, the J gene TRBJ2-2; the D gene is possibly TRBD2 (7 bases). This CDR3 is built from 18 residues. Deletions cut 1 base from V and 0 bases from J, with 15 bases between. Per the germline V gene, CDR1 is MNHEY and CDR2 is SMNVEV (reference sequence). The CDR3: CASSLWGGAVANTGELFF. The CDR3, as DNA: TGTGCCAGCAGTTTATGGGGGGGGGCTGTAGCGAACACCGGGGAGCTGTTTTTT.

This clonotype was seen a few times. The germline gene is not matched at one end of the junction; a read error may be the cause. The chain links TRBV5-4 to TRBJ2-5; perhaps TRBD2 as D (7 bases). Germline CDR1 SGHNT, CDR2 YYREEE (reference sequence). The CDR3 consists of 15 residues. CDR3 DNA: TGTGCCAGCAGCTTATCAGGGGAGGGCCAAGGGACCCAGTACTTC. Amino acid sequence: CASSLSGEGQGTQYF.

The chain combines TRBV5-6 with TRBJ1-2, with D unresolved. The CDR3 sequence is 13 residues long. CDR1 is SGHDT and CDR2 is YYEEEE in the germline V gene. V dropped 1 base and J dropped 5 bases, with 9 bases sitting between them. CDR3 bases: TGTGCCAGCAGCTTGTATACCGAATATGGCTACACCTTC. This gives the protein CASSLYTEYGYTF.

In this sample, this clonotype turned up a few times. This chain uses TRBV11-2 with TRBJ2-3, with D uncertain. CDR1 is SGHAT and CDR2 is FQNNGV in the germline V gene. Between the trimmed V and J ends, which lost 2 bases and 2 bases, there was a span of 11 bases. CDR3 size: 15 residues. The CDR3 reads CASSLISGPTDTQYF. In DNA, the CDR3 is TGTGCCAGCAGCTTAATTTCAGGCCCCACAGATACGCAGTATTTT.

In its sample, this clonotype was seen many times. The chain carries TRBV28 and TRBJ2-7, with 10 bases identical to TRBD2. The CDR3 totals 15 residues. CDR1 is MDHEN and CDR2 is SYDVKM in the germline V gene. V lost 5 bases, J lost 0 bases, and 4 bases stayed unmatched. CDR3 in DNA: TGTGCCAGCAGTCACCTAGCGGGGGCCTCCTACGAGCAGTACTTC. Translating it yields CASSHLAGASYEQYF. Complete variable domain (other parts from reference TRBV28 and TRBJ2-7): DVKVTQSSRYLVKRTGEKVFLECVQDMDHENMFWYRQDPGLGLRLIYFSYDVKMKEKGDIPEGYSVSREKKERFSLILESASTNQTSMYLCASSHLAGASYEQYFGPGTRLTVT.